This T cell receptor beta chain was captured by sequencing in a study of beta chain features in type 1 diabetes. Study-level findings and limits: Shortening of TCRB CDR3s, moderate but significant, appeared in all four CD4+ subsets of Type 1 diabetes patients.

From germline, CDR1 is LGHNA and CDR2 YNFKEQ. The CDR3 loop spans 15 amino acids. V lost 1 base and J 4 bases, leaving 11 bases between the germline ends. The sample holds a few counts of this clone. The antigen remains undetermined. Isolated RNA was reverse transcribed in full, so expressed TCRB transcripts were sequenced. Repertoires were generated with immunoSEQ multiplex PCR, while TCRdb's copy carries only in-frame clones and drops some. The sample lists 500,000 to 850,000 clones, about 14% occurring once. The genes are TRBV4-2 and TRBJ1-5; D is unresolved. The TCR was taken from a young man with type 1 diabetes. The sequenced material came from naive CD4+ T cells from blood. The CDR3 protein is CASSQGLIGNQPQHF. CDR3 sequence (DNA): TGTGCCAGCAGCCAAGGGCTAATCGGAAATCAGCCCCAGCATTTT.